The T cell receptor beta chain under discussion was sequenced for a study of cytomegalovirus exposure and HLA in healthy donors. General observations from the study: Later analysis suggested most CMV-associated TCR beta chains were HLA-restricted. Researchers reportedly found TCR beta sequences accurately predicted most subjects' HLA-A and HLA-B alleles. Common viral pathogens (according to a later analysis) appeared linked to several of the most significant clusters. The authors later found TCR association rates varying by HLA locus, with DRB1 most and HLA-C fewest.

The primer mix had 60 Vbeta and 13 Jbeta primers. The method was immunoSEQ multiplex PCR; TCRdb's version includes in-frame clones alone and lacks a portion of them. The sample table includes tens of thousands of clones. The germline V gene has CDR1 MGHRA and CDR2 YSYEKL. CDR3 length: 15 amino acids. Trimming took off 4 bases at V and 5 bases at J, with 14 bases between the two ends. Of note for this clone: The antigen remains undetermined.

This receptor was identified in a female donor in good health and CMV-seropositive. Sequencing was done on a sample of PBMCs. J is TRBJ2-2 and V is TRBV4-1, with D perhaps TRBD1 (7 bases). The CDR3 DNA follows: TGCGCCAGCAGCCGCCTTCCAGGGGGGACCGGGGAGCTGTTTTTT. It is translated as CASSRLPGGTGELFF.